This T cell receptor (beta chain) was sequenced during a study of chemoradiotherapy in HPV16-positive cancers. This clone turned up a few times. Its matching antigen is unknown. Trimming removed 3 bases at V and 4 bases at J, with 0 bases between. Germline lookup yields CDR1 SQVTM and CDR2 ANQGSEA. The CDR3 is 9 residues long. Study observations and caveats: In HPV16-positive patients, HPV-responsive T-cell expansion tracked better recurrence-free survival. Only two HPV16-positive patients supplied the functional HPV-specificity definition.

Using immunoSEQ multiplex PCR, the repertoire was profiled, and TCRdb retains in-frame clones only, with some absent. The sample lists 10,000 to 15,000 clones, about 81% occurring once. This specimen was collected from a patient who underwent chemoradiotherapy. The V gene is TRBV29-1, the J gene TRBJ1-2; D remains ambiguous. This TCR was recovered from a human donor with HPV-associated anogenital cancer. DNA of the CDR3: TGCAGCGTTGACTATGGCTACACCTTC. It yields the protein CSVDYGYTF.